A single sample gave rise to the 3 T cell receptor beta chains below, sequenced in a study of immune heterogeneity within non-small cell lung tumors. In a multiplex PCR, 32 V and 13 J primers amplified TCR beta CDR3. TCRdb called the multiplex PCR reads again in MiXCR, with one record for every CDR3 protein. The repertoire consists of 22,000 or so distinct CDR3 sequences, with 28% occurring once and the leading ten covering around 4.5%. The template for each sample was around 540 ng of genomic DNA, which had been extracted from bulk tumor tissue. Each primary tumor yielded several biopsies, collected far apart from one another at surgery. The patients were newly diagnosed with non-small cell lung cancer, had not been treated, and had curative surgery. Material for sequencing was lung tumor tissue. The receptor set was obtained from a man aged 40-50 years with non-small cell lung cancer.

Points on this clonotype: One junction end disagrees with the germline gene, perhaps due to a read error. This rearrangement joins TRBV2 to TRBJ1-5; maybe TRBD1 (6 bases). CDR3 size: 16 residues. The germline gives CDR1 SNHLY, CDR2 FYNNEI. CDR3 loop: CASSETGFESGQPQLF. CDR3 in DNA: TGTGCCAGCAGTGAAACGGGTTTTGAAAGCGGACAGCCCCAGCTTTTT.

Worth noting for this clonotype: One end of the junction does not line up with germline, which may come from a read error. The chain combines TRBV7-7 with TRBJ2-2; TRBD2 matches at 7 bases. Per the germline V gene, CDR1 is SSHAT and CDR2 is FNYEAQ (reference sequence). The CDR3 loop spans 16 amino acids. CDR3 loop: CASSHWGGGLGGELFF. In nucleotides, the CDR3 is TGTGCTAGCAGCCATTGGGGGGGAGGGCTGGGCGGGGAGCTGTTTTTT.

This clonotype was seen only a few times. The chain has TRBV11-1 and TRBJ2-1, with 12 bases aligning to TRBD2. The CDR3 contains 16 residues. After removal of 5 bases from V and 6 bases from J, the junction contained 8 bases not matched to a gene. The germline V gene encodes CDR1 SGHAT and CDR2 FQDESV (reference sequence). In DNA form, the CDR3 reads TGTGCCAGCAGCCCTTTCAGACTAGCGGGAGTCAATGAGCAGTTCTTC. The encoded protein is CASSPFRLAGVNEQFF. The full variable domain, completed using reference TRBV11-1 and TRBJ2-1, is EAEVAQSPRYKITEKSQAVAFWCDPISGHATLYWYRQILGQGPELLVQFQDESVVDDSQLPKDRFSAERLKGVDSTLKIQPAELGDSAMYLCASSPFRLAGVNEQFFGPGTRLTVL.